This T cell receptor (beta chain) was recorded in a study of blood T cell repertoires in COVID-19. Across the study: COVID-19 samples from acute and convalescent phases originated in the United States, Italy and Spain.

Trimming shortened V by 7 bases and J by 4 bases, and 15 bases separated the two germline ends. The CDR3 is 14 amino acids. Germline assignment: CDR1 SGHRS and CDR2 YFSETQ. Methods used by the authors: Researchers report that nucleated cell counts were estimated from reference gene primer amplification. Sequenced by immunoSEQ multiplex PCR; TCRdb stores in-frame clones only, minus some. The V and J calls and the clone size are those of that table, but D and trimming were determined from the DNA. Of under 300,000 clones listed, over 75% are singletons. Sequenced input: peripheral blood. This TCR was sampled from a woman aged 35 to 49 who had recovered from COVID-19. This chain links TRBV5-1 with TRBJ1-5; the D gene is possibly TRBD1 (5 bases). In nucleotides, the CDR3 is TGCGCCAGCTCGTCTGGGGGGGGGAATCAGCCCCAGCATTTT. Translating it yields CASSSGGGNQPQHF.